The 25 T cell receptor beta chains in this list originate from one sample, sequenced in a study of T cell responses to AZD1222 COVID-19 vaccine (TCRdb year 2021). The method was the immunoSEQ multiplex PCR assay. Imported from immuneACCESS, the table was reduced by TCRdb to in-frame sequences with V and J called. These copies leave out some clones; in studies compared against another copy, an unresolved V gene accounts for under half, and the cause of the remainder is not known. Here the sample has about 150,000 clones; 85% to 90% occur a single time. About 2% of the sample belongs to the ten largest clones. This sample's time point label indicates: baseline before first vaccination. Sample: peripheral blood, taken on day 0 of AZD1222 vaccination. The source of these receptors is an adult in good health.

The CDR3 DNA reads TGTGCCAGCAGTTACCGGACAGGGACTGAAGCTTTCTTT. Its protein is CASSYRTGTEAFF. The chain recombines TRBV6-5 with TRBJ1-1, with 8 bases identical to TRBD1. The CDR3 covers 13 residues. Germline CDR1 is MNHEY and CDR2 is SVGAGI. V lost 2 bases to trimming and J lost 5 bases; unmatched junction nucleotides: 1.

The rearrangement links TRBV3-1 (or the pseudogene TRBV3-2) to TRBJ2-7, with D possibly being TRBD1 (5 bases). The CDR3 covers 14 residues. Germline assignment: CDR1 LGHDT and CDR2 YNNKEL (reference sequence). V was pared by 5 bases and J by 2 bases, with 13 bases between. The chain's CDR3 is CASSWGQVAYEQYF. The CDR3 DNA sequence: TGTGCCAGCAGCTGGGGCCAAGTTGCCTACGAGCAGTACTTC.

The gene calls are TRBV6-5 and TRBJ1-2; 9 bases line up with TRBD1. CDR3 size: 13 residues. Germline CDR1 is MNHEY and CDR2 is SVGAGI. The junction had 12 bases not matched to a gene; V was cut back by 6 bases and J by 13 bases. The CDR3 sequence is CASSKGQGLLGTF. DNA for the CDR3: TGTGCCAGCAGCAAGGGACAGGGCCTCCTCGGCACCTTC.

The rearrangement joins TRBV4-3 to TRBJ2-1, with D possibly TRBD2 on 6 matching bases. Trimming took 0 bases from V and 8 from J, leaving 17 bases between them. The CDR3 is made up of 16 amino acids. Germline V gene data show CDR1 as LGHNA and CDR2 as YSLEER. CDR3 region: CASSQEKGRGSYEQFF. Here the CDR3 DNA reads TGCGCCAGCAGCCAAGAAAAGGGGCGGGGATCCTATGAGCAGTTCTTC.

The rearrangement links TRBV5-1 to TRBJ2-2; 8 bases align to TRBD2. The V segment lost 2 bases and the J segment 4 bases; nucleotides outside the gene matches: 10. The CDR3 covers 17 residues. Germline-derived CDR1 and CDR2 are SGHRS and YFSETQ. As DNA, the CDR3 is TGCGCCAGCAGCTTAACCATAGCGGGACTTACCACCGGGGAGCTGTTTTTT. Its translation is CASSLTIAGLTTGELFF.

The J gene is TRBJ1-1, the V gene TRBV9, with D possibly being TRBD1 (6 bases). The germline V and J ends were trimmed by 3 bases and 2 bases, with 11 bases remaining between them. This CDR3 has 14 residues. Per the germline V gene, CDR1 is SGDLS and CDR2 is YYNGEE. The CDR3 here is CASSEGGPNTEAFF. The CDR3 region has the DNA TGTGCCAGCAGCGAGGGGGGACCAAACACTGAAGCTTTCTTT.

The chain employs TRBV18 and TRBJ2-6; no firm D call. The CDR3 covers 17 residues. Germline-derived CDR1 and CDR2 are KGHSH and LQKENI. V dropped 3 bases and J dropped 4 bases, with 16 bases sitting between them. CDR3 bases: TGTGCCAGCTCACCCGGCAGCCGGGTGGCCGGGGCCAACGTCCTGACTTTC. Its protein product is CASSPGSRVAGANVLTF.

The gene calls are TRBV27 and TRBJ1-2; TRBD1 might be the D (6 bases). The CDR3 loop spans 13 amino acids. V was cut by 6 bases and J by 2 bases, with 10 bases left in between. Looked up from germline, CDR1 is MNHEY and CDR2 is SMNVEV (reference sequence). CDR3 sequence (DNA): TGTGCCAGCAGACTCACAGGGAACTATGGCTACACCTTC. It translates to CASRLTGNYGYTF.

V is TRBV10-3 and J is TRBJ1-1; a weak D match, TRBD1 (5 bases). V was pared by 11 bases and J by 8 bases, with 21 bases between. The CDR3 contains 13 residues. The germline V gene has CDR1 ENHRY and CDR2 SYGVKD. The CDR3: CAPKYRRPGEAFF. The CDR3 DNA follows: TGTGCCCCTAAGTACAGGCGGCCAGGAGAAGCTTTCTTT.

The V call is TRBV9, the J call TRBJ2-5, with 14 bases aligning to TRBD2. After removal of 3 bases from V and 4 bases from J, the junction contained 5 bases not matched to a gene. This CDR3 spans 16 amino acids. Germline CDR1 and CDR2: SGDLS and YYNGEE. This CDR3 reads CASSGGGLAGGETQYF. DNA of the CDR3: TGTGCCAGCAGCGGAGGCGGACTAGCGGGAGGAGAGACCCAGTACTTC.

The genes are TRBV19 and TRBJ1-6; TRBD1 matches at 7 bases. Unmatched junction bases numbered 7, after V lost 5 bases and J lost 0 bases. The CDR3 extends over 17 amino acids. CDR1 and CDR2 (germline): LNHDA, SQIVND (reference sequence). CDR3 in amino acids: CASSLQTGSSYNSPLHF. CDR3 nucleotide sequence: TGTGCCAGTAGTCTTCAGACAGGGAGCTCCTATAATTCACCCCTCCACTTT. Looking up the rest from reference TRBV19 and TRBJ1-6 gives the full variable domain: DGGITQSPKYLFRKEGQNVTLSCEQNLNHDAMYWYRQDPGQGLRLIYYSQIVNDFQKGDIAEGYSVSREKKESFPLTVTSAQKNPTAFYLCASSLQTGSSYNSPLHFGNGTRLTVT.

Comment on this clone: An end of the junction differs from the germline gene, which may be a read error. The J gene is TRBJ2-1, the V gene TRBV20-1; D ambiguous. The CDR3 is 10 residues long. Germline V gene data show CDR1 as DFQATT and CDR2 as SNEGSKA (reference sequence). CDR3 amino acids: CSATVNAQFF. The DNA of the CDR3 is TGCAGTGCTACCGTCAATGCGCAGTTCTTC.

This sequence joins TRBV6-1 and TRBJ1-2; no clear D gene. CDR1 and CDR2 from the germline V gene are MNHNS and SASEGT. The CDR3 has 14 amino acids. Trimming took off 1 base at V and 0 bases at J, with 6 bases between the two ends. The CDR3 protein is CASSEGVSNYGYTF. The DNA of the CDR3 is TGTGCCAGCAGTGAAGGGGTGTCTAACTATGGCTACACCTTC.

V is TRBV27 and J is TRBJ1-2, with D possibly TRBD1 on 6 matching bases. Trimming pared 6 bases from V and 7 bases from J, leaving 18 bases between. CDR1 is MNHEY and CDR2 is SMNVEV in the germline V gene (reference sequence). The CDR3 loop spans 14 amino acids. The CDR3 is CASSSSRGLGGYTF. CDR3 DNA sequence: TGTGCCAGCAGCTCTAGTCGGGGGCTGGGTGGCTACACCTTC.

The V and J genes are TRBV28 and TRBJ2-7, with D possibly matching TRBD1 (6 bases). CDR1 and CDR2 (germline): MDHEN, SYDVKM. The CDR3 spans 12 residues. V lost 6 bases and J 3 bases, leaving 9 bases between the germline ends. As DNA, the CDR3 is TGTGCCAGCAGCCCGGACAGCTACGAGCAGTACTTC. Residues: CASSPDSYEQYF.

V and J are TRBV6-5 and TRBJ1-5, with 9 bases fitting TRBD1. V dropped 6 bases and J dropped 7; count of bases not matched to a gene: 7. This CDR3 has 14 amino acids. From germline, CDR1 is MNHEY and CDR2 SVGAGI. This chain's CDR3 is CASRGTGPGQPQHF. CDR3 coding DNA: TGTGCCAGCAGAGGGACAGGGCCAGGCCAGCCCCAGCATTTT.

The rearrangement links TRBV6-1 to TRBJ1-2, with D uncertain. V was pared by 2 bases and J by 4 bases, with 11 bases between. This CDR3 is 14 amino acids long. The germline gives CDR1 MNHNS, CDR2 SASEGT. CDR3 in amino acids: CASSELEGVYGYTF. The DNA for the CDR3 is TGTGCCAGCAGTGAATTGGAGGGTGTCTATGGCTACACCTTC.

The rearrangement links TRBV6-2 or TRBV6-3 to TRBJ1-1; tentative D call: TRBD1 (5 bases). Germline assignment: CDR1 MNHEY and CDR2 SVGEGT. V lost 0 bases and J 6 bases, leaving 11 bases between the germline ends. This CDR3 has 14 residues. CDR3 coding DNA: TGTGCCAGCAGTTACTCAGGGGAGTTCGCTGAAGCTTTCTTT. This codes for CASSYSGEFAEAFF.

The DNA for the CDR3 is TGCGCCAGCAGAATAGGACAGGGCGGGGGATACGAGCAGTACTTC. Translation: CASRIGQGGGYEQYF. V usage is TRBV10-2 and J usage is TRBJ2-7; D might be TRBD1 (8 bases). V gave up 6 bases and J gave up 4 bases, with 19 bases separating them. Looked up from germline, CDR1 is WSHSY and CDR2 is SAAADI. The CDR3 loop spans 15 amino acids.

The chain employs TRBV6-5 and TRBJ2-2, with a weak D call TRBD2 (6 bases). Germline CDR1 reads MNHEY; CDR2 reads SVGAGI. This CDR3 region has 15 residues. The V and J ends lost 8 bases and 1 base respectively, with 14 bases between them. This CDR3 is CASHAPAGNTGELFF. The CDR3 bases are TGTGCCAGCCATGCCCCAGCGGGGAACACCGGGGAGCTGTTTTTT.

This chain connects TRBV6-5 to TRBJ2-7; 10 nucleotides line up with TRBD1. V shed 5 bases and J 6 bases; nucleotides not matched to a gene: 4. Germline values: CDR1 MNHEY, CDR2 SVGAGI. The CDR3 totals 13 residues. The CDR3 here is CASSPGQGGEQYF. The CDR3 nucleotides are TGTGCCAGCAGTCCAGGACAGGGGGGCGAGCAGTACTTC.

This clone was detected only a few times. The chain joins TRBV29-1 to TRBJ1-2; no firm D call. Germline values: CDR1 SQVTM, CDR2 ANQGSEA. This CDR3 has 13 amino acids. V was clipped by 7 bases and J by 0 bases, with 12 bases between them. As DNA, the CDR3 is TGCAGCGCAGAGGGCAGTGCTAACTATGGCTACACCTTC. Its protein product is CSAEGSANYGYTF.

The V call is TRBV19, the J call TRBJ1-4; D perhaps matches TRBD1 (6 bases). The CDR3 runs 14 residues. The germline V gene has CDR1 LNHDA and CDR2 SQIVND (reference sequence). Deletions cut 3 bases from V and 7 bases from J, with 12 bases between. This CDR3 reads CASSIGGRGEKLFF. For the CDR3, the DNA is TGTGCCAGTAGTATCGGGGGGCGCGGTGAAAAACTGTTTTTT.

The V and J genes are TRBV4-1 and TRBJ2-2; 10 bases match TRBD2. CDR3 length: 15 amino acids. Trimming at V came to 4 bases and at J to 6 bases, leaving 5 bases not matched to a gene. The germline CDR1 and CDR2 sequences are MGHRA and YSYEKL. The CDR3 protein is CASSPIAGGAGELFF. The CDR3 coding sequence is TGCGCCAGCAGCCCAATAGCGGGGGGCGCCGGGGAGCTGTTTTTT.

This clone was seen only a few times. V and J are TRBV9 and TRBJ1-5, with D possibly being TRBD1 (6 bases). The CDR3 has 13 residues. Germline V gene data show CDR1 as SGDLS and CDR2 as YYNGEE. Trimming shortened V by 3 bases and J by 3 bases, and 7 bases separated the two germline ends. CDR3 in amino acids: CASSAGDNQPQHF. The CDR3 DNA follows: TGTGCCAGCAGCGCAGGGGACAATCAGCCCCAGCATTTT.